The entry that follows covers one TCR beta chain sequence. This receptor's antigen is unknown. Nothing much larger sits one base from this clone, and base qualities are not available. This record comes from a study of T cells of healthy individuals (dated by TCRdb to 2016 to 2019). Library preparation used 5' RACE. Sequencing used an Illumina MiSeq. TCRdb reprocessing: public reads trimmed at Q25 with fastp, clones called with MiXCR, in-frame beta chains kept. Rows with a matching CDR3 protein are joined into one entry that keeps the most common DNA and genes. Within this sample are 55,000 to 65,000 distinct CDR3 sequences, with around 16% of them counted one time only. The top ten clones comprise around 5% of the sample. The receptor was isolated from a human donor in good health.

The DNA sequence is as follows: TGTGCCAGCAGTTCATTTCGCACCTACGAGCAGTACTTC. This sequence encodes CASSSFRTYEQYF. The receptor chain draws on TRBV27 and TRBJ2-7, with the D gene not confidently named. From a lookup of the germline V gene (reference sequence), CDR1 and CDR2 are MNHEY and SMNVEV. Between the V and J ends, shortened by 4 bases and 2 bases respectively, the junction contains 9 bases. The cysteine opens and the phenylalanine closes a CDR3 of 13 amino acids. Only the CDR3 portion is preserved as DNA: 39 bases, with reading frame beginning at the first base.